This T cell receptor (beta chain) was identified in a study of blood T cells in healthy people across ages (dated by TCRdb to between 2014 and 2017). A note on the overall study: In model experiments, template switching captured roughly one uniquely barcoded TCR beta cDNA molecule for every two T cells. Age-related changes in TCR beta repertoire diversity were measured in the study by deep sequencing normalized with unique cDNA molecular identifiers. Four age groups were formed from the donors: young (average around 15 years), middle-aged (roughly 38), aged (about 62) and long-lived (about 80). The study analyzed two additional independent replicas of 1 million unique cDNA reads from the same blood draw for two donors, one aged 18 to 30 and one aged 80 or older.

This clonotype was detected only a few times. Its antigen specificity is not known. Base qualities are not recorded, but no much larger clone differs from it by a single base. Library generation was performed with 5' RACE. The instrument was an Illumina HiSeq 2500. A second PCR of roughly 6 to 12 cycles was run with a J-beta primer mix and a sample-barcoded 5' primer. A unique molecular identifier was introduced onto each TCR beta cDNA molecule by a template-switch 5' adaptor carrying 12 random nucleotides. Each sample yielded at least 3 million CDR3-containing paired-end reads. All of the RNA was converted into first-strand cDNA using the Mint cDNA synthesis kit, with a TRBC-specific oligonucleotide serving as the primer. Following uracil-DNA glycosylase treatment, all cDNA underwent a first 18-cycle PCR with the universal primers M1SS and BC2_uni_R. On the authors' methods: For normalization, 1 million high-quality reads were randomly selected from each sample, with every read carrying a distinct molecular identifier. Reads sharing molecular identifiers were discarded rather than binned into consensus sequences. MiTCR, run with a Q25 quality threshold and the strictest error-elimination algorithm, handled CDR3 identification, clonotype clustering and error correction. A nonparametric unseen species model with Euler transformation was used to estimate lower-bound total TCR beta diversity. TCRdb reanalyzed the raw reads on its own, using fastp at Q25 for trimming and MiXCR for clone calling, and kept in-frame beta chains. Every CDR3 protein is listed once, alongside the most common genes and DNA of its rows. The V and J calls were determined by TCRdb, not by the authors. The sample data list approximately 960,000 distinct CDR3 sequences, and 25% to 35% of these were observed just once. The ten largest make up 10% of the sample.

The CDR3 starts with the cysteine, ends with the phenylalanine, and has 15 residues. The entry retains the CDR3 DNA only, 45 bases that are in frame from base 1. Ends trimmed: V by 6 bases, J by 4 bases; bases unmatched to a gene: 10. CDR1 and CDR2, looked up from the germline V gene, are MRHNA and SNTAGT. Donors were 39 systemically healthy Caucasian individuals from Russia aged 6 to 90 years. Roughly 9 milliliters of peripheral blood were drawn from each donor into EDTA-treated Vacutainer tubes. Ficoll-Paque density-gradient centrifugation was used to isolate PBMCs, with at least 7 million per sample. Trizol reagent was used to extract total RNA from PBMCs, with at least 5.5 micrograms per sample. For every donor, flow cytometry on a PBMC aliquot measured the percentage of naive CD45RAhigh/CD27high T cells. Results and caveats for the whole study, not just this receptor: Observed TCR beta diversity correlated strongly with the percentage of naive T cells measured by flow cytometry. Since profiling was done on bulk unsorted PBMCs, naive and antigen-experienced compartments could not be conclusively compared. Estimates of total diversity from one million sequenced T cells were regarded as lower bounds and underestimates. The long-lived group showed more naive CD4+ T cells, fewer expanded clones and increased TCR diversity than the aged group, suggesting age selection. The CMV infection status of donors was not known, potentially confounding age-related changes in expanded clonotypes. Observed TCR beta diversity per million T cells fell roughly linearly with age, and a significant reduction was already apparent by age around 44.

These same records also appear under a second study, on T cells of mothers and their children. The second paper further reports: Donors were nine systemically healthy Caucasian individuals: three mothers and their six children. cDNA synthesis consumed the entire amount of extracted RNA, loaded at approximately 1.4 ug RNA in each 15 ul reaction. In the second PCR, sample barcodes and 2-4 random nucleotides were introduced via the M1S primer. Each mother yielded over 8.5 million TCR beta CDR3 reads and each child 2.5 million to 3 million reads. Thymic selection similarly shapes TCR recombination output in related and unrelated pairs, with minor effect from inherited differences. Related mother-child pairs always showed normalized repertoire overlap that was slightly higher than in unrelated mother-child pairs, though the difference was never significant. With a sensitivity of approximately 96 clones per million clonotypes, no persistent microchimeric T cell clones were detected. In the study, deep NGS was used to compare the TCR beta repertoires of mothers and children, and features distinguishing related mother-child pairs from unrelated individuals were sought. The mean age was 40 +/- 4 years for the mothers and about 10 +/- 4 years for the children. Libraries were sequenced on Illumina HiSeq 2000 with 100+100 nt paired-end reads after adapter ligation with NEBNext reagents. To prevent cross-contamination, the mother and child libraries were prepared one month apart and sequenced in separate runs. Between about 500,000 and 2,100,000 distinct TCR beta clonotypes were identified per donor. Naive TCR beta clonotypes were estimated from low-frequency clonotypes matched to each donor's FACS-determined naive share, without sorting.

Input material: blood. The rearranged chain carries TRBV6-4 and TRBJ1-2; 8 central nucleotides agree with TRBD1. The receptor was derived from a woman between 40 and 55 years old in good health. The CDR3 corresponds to CASRPSPGGGYGYTF. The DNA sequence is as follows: TGTGCCAGCAGGCCCTCCCCAGGGGGCGGCTATGGCTACACCTTC.